The clone carrying this TCR beta chain turned up a few times. The entry originates in a study of Graves' ophthalmopathy and Graves' hyperthyroidism. Researchers took RNA transcripts and amplified TCR beta CDR3 regions from them. HTBI primers primed a first-round RT-PCR, and a second-round multiplex PCR followed. MiXCR, applied by TCRdb to the multiplex PCR reads, yields one record per CDR3 protein. The profile shows around 520,000 distinct CDR3 sequences, under 45% of them singletons. Germline V gene data show CDR1 as MDHEN and CDR2 as SYDVKM. V was trimmed by 6 bases and J by 5 bases, leaving 10 bases between them. The CDR3 contains 12 residues. The authors enrolled newly diagnosed hyperthyroidism patients aged 18 to 65 with under 2 months' duration.

The V call is TRBV28, the J call TRBJ2-5; no firm D call. This clonotype was obtained from an adult man with Graves' hyperthyroidism. The sequenced sample was peripheral blood or thyroid tissue (not recorded which). CDR3: CASSLLSETQYF. The CDR3 DNA reads TGTGCCAGCAGCCTATTGAGTGAGACCCAGTACTTC.